The rows below give T cell receptor beta chains drawn from one sample of a study of graft-versus-host responses after intestinal transplantation. This table comes from immunoSEQ multiplex PCR, and its TCRdb copy is limited to in-frame clones, with some not included. The sample carries over 100,000 clones, around 92% recorded once. These receptors' targets are unknown. The material was unstimulated CD8+ T cells sorted from spleen or lymph node cells, obtained before transplant. The receptors shown here come from a human donor who was the organ donor for an intestinal transplant. Both conserved end residues are part of each CDR3. D genes are given only for firm matches. Size is stated for part of the rows, as once, few or many counts, or as a class when the clone is expanded.

J gene	D gene	clone size	V gene	CDR3 protein	CDR3 DNA
TRBJ2-2	TRBD2	NA	TRBV6-6	CASSHLTSGTGELFF	TGTGCCAGCAGTCACTTGACTAGCGGGACCGGGGAGCTGTTTTTT
TRBJ2-2	NA	NA	TRBV9	CASSTTGRNTGELFF	TGTGCCAGCAGCACTACAGGGCGGAACACCGGGGAGCTGTTTTTT
TRBJ2-7	NA	NA	TRBV10-3	CAIRGEGQRSYEQYF	TGTGCCATCAGGGGGGAGGGACAGCGATCCTACGAGCAGTACTTC
TRBJ2-1	TRBD2	NA	TRBV6-1	CASSEFSGSWDEQFF	TGTGCCAGCAGTGAATTCAGCGGGAGTTGGGATGAGCAGTTCTTC
TRBJ2-1	TRBD2	NA	TRBV2	CASRTSGSEQFF	TGTGCCAGCAGGACTAGCGGGAGTGAGCAGTTCTTC
TRBJ2-1	TRBD2	NA	TRBV4-1	CASSRAGVEEQFF	TGCGCCAGCAGCCGGGCGGGAGTTGAGGAGCAGTTCTTC
TRBJ2-1	TRBD2	NA	TRBV30	CAWRGTTSSYNEQFF	TGTGCCTGGAGAGGGACTACGAGCTCCTACAATGAGCAGTTCTTC
TRBJ2-2	NA	NA	TRBV6-1	CASSSRKNTGELFF	TGTGCCAGCAGCAGCCGGAAAAACACCGGGGAGCTGTTTTTT
TRBJ2-1	TRBD2	NA	TRBV5-1	CASSLVLAGGAYNEQFF	TGCGCCAGCAGCTTGGTTCTAGCGGGAGGGGCCTACAATGAGCAGTTCTTC
TRBJ2-1	NA	NA	TRBV5-5	CASTPGFGVREQFF	TGTGCCAGCACCCCAGGATTCGGTGTCAGGGAGCAGTTCTTC
TRBJ2-1	TRBD2	NA	TRBV2	CASSPAGLAATPRLMEQFF	TGTGCCAGCAGTCCAGCGGGACTAGCGGCGACTCCCCGTCTAATGGAGCAGTTCTTC
TRBJ1-2	NA	NA	TRBV14	CASSPRSGGPSNYGYTF	TGTGCCAGCAGCCCCCGGTCCGGCGGCCCATCCAACTATGGCTACACCTTC
TRBJ2-7	TRBD2	NA	TRBV4-2	CASSHVLAGAWYEQYF	TGTGCCAGCAGCCATGTACTAGCGGGAGCTTGGTACGAGCAGTACTTC
TRBJ2-1	TRBD2	few	TRBV4-1	CASSQDEREDDEQFF	TGCGCCAGCAGCCAAGATGAGCGGGAGGATGATGAGCAGTTCTTC
TRBJ2-2	NA	NA	TRBV7-9	CASRRQNTGELFF	TGTGCCAGCAGACGGCAGAACACCGGGGAGCTGTTTTTT
TRBJ2-1	TRBD1	NA	TRBV11-2	CASSPGQGNSPLPIEQFF	TGTGCCAGCAGCCCGGGACAGGGAAATTCCCCCCTCCCCATTGAGCAGTTCTTC
TRBJ1-1	NA	NA	TRBV7-2	CASSLEAGTAYTEAFF	TGTGCCAGCAGCTTAGAGGCGGGGACGGCGTACACTGAAGCTTTCTTT
TRBJ2-2	TRBD2	NA	TRBV4-1	CASSQVAGGASRTGELFF	TGCGCCAGCAGCCAAGTCGCGGGGGGCGCTTCTAGGACCGGGGAGCTGTTTTTT
TRBJ1-5	NA	NA	TRBV21-1	CASRGDRYSNQPQHF	TGTGCCAGCAGGGGGGACAGGTATAGCAATCAGCCCCAGCATTTT
TRBJ2-1	NA	NA	TRBV4-1	CASSQEPGTRESVEQFF	TGCGCCAGCAGCCAAGAACCCGGGACTCGCGAGTCCGTTGAGCAGTTCTTC
TRBJ2-2	NA	once	TRBV6-5	CASGVSGELFF	TGTGCCTCAGGTGTTTCCGGGGAGCTGTTTTTT
TRBJ2-2	NA	NA	TRBV4-3	CASSQAAWGITNTGELFF	TGCGCCAGCAGCCAAGCTGCGTGGGGAATTACGAACACCGGGGAGCTGTTTTTT
TRBJ2-2	NA	once	TRBV5-5	CASSFNPTGELFF	TGTGCCAGCAGCTTCAATCCCACCGGGGAGCTGTTTTTT
TRBJ1-2	NA	NA	TRBV30	CAWSVSGGYGYTF	TGTGCCTGGAGTGTTTCCGGGGGCTATGGCTACACCTTC
TRBJ2-2	NA	once	TRBV11-2	CASSLIQGLAGELFF	TGTGCCAGCAGCTTAATTCAGGGATTGGCCGGGGAGCTGTTTTTT
TRBJ2-7	TRBD1	NA	TRBV6-6	CASSYGQGWHEQYF	TGTGCCAGCAGTTACGGACAGGGTTGGCACGAGCAGTACTTC
TRBJ1-1	TRBD1	NA	TRBV7-6	CASSGDSLNTEAFF	TGTGCCAGCAGCGGGGACAGCTTGAACACTGAAGCTTTCTTT
TRBJ2-7	NA	NA	TRBV28	CASSLPASSYEQYF	TGTGCCAGCAGTTTACCTGCCAGCTCCTACGAGCAGTACTTC
TRBJ2-7	NA	NA	TRBV9	CASSVRASPYEQYF	TGTGCCAGCAGCGTCAGGGCGTCCCCCTACGAGCAGTACTTC
TRBJ2-7	TRBD1	NA	TRBV18	CASSWGQGYEQYF	TGTGCCAGCTCATGGGGACAGGGCTACGAGCAGTACTTC
TRBJ1-1	NA	NA	TRBV4-2	CASSPQMRPEAFF	TGTGCCAGCAGCCCACAGATGCGCCCTGAAGCTTTCTTT
TRBJ1-2	TRBD1	NA	TRBV29-1	CSVAGQGGYTF	TGCAGCGTTGCTGGACAGGGTGGCTACACCTTC
TRBJ2-1	TRBD2	once	TRBV4-1	CASSQGLLASVSELNEQFF	TGCGCCAGCAGCCAAGGGTTACTAGCGTCGGTTTCCGAGTTGAATGAGCAGTTCTTC
TRBJ2-1	NA	NA	TRBV30	CAWSVLRDNEQFF	TGTGCCTGGAGTGTACTTCGGGATAATGAGCAGTTCTTC
TRBJ2-1	NA	NA	TRBV19	CASSMGGNEQFF	TGTGCCAGTAGTATGGGAGGCAATGAGCAGTTCTTC
TRBJ2-7	TRBD2	NA	TRBV4-1	CASSHWTRDGEQYF	TGCGCCAGCAGCCACTGGACTAGGGACGGAGAGCAGTACTTC
TRBJ2-5	TRBD2	NA	TRBV13	CASSFALGLAGEETQYF	TGTGCCAGCAGCTTTGCTTTAGGCCTAGCGGGAGAAGAGACCCAGTACTTC
TRBJ2-2	NA	NA	TRBV2	CASSAPVTGELFF	TGTGCCAGCAGCGCCCCAGTCACCGGGGAGCTGTTTTTT
TRBJ1-1	NA	NA	TRBV29-1	CSVAENTEAFF	TGCAGCGTTGCTGAGAACACTGAAGCTTTCTTT
TRBJ2-7	NA	NA	TRBV19	CASSIDSYEQYF	TGTGCCAGTAGTATCGACTCCTACGAGCAGTACTTC
TRBJ2-7	NA	NA	TRBV15	CATSQDYGWEQYF	TGTGCCACCAGCCAGGACTACGGGTGGGAGCAGTACTTC
TRBJ2-7	NA	NA	TRBV5-8	CASSLAQGRKYEQYF	TGTGCCAGCAGCTTGGCTCAGGGGAGGAAATACGAGCAGTACTTC
TRBJ2-7	TRBD2	once	TRBV27	CASSPLSGSLYYEQYF	TGTGCCAGCAGTCCCCTAAGCGGGAGTCTTTACTACGAGCAGTACTTC
TRBJ2-2	NA	NA	TRBV7-3	CASSATTTAGELFF	TGTGCCAGCAGCGCGACCACCACGGCCGGGGAGCTGTTTTTT
TRBJ2-1	NA	NA	TRBV4-1	CASSQYVPSSYNEQFF	TGCGCCAGCAGCCAATACGTGCCGAGCTCCTACAATGAGCAGTTCTTC
TRBJ2-5	NA	once	TRBV6-5	CASTSRGQETQYF	TGTGCCAGCACCTCTCGAGGGCAAGAGACCCAGTACTTC
TRBJ2-6	TRBD2	NA	TRBV7-9	CASSLAFASGRSGANVLTF	TGTGCCAGCAGCTTAGCGTTCGCTAGCGGGAGGAGTGGGGCCAACGTCCTGACTTTC
TRBJ2-2	NA	NA	TRBV6-5	CASIGTNTGELFF	TGTGCCAGCATTGGTACAAACACCGGGGAGCTGTTTTTT
TRBJ2-3	NA	NA	TRBV9	CASSVGSGRTDTQYF	TGTGCCAGCAGCGTAGGTTCTGGACGCACAGATACGCAGTATTTT
TRBJ1-4	NA	NA	TRBV6-4	CASSDSGRGNEKLFF	TGTGCCAGCAGTGACTCGGGACGGGGTAATGAAAAACTGTTTTTT
TRBJ1-1	NA	NA	TRBV4-2	CASSQGFLENTEAFF	TGTGCCAGCAGCCAAGGTTTCTTGGAGAACACTGAAGCTTTCTTT
TRBJ2-7	NA	NA	TRBV5-4	CASSFGASYEQYF	TGTGCCAGCAGCTTCGGGGCCTCCTACGAGCAGTACTTC
TRBJ1-3	NA	few	TRBV4-1	CASSQDHRSSGNTIYF	TGCGCCAGCAGCCAAGATCATAGGAGCTCTGGAAACACCATATATTTT
TRBJ2-5	TRBD1	NA	TRBV5-4	CASSTGTEQETQYF	TGTGCCAGCAGCACGGGGACAGAACAAGAGACCCAGTACTTC
TRBJ2-1	TRBD2	NA	TRBV19	CASSIRLAGGPFSYNEQFF	TGTGCCAGTAGTATTCGACTAGCGGGAGGGCCATTCTCCTACAATGAGCAGTTCTTC
TRBJ1-4	NA	NA	TRBV4-1	CASSPRPLAGSNEKLFF	TGCGCCAGCAGCCCCCGACCATTAGCAGGGAGTAATGAAAAACTGTTTTTT
TRBJ2-1	TRBD2	NA	TRBV6-5	CASSYGAGVSDEQFF	TGTGCCAGCAGTTACGGTGCGGGAGTGAGTGATGAGCAGTTCTTC
TRBJ2-7	NA	NA	TRBV28	CASSLVEVSYEQYF	TGTGCCAGCAGTTTAGTTGAGGTTTCCTACGAGCAGTACTTC